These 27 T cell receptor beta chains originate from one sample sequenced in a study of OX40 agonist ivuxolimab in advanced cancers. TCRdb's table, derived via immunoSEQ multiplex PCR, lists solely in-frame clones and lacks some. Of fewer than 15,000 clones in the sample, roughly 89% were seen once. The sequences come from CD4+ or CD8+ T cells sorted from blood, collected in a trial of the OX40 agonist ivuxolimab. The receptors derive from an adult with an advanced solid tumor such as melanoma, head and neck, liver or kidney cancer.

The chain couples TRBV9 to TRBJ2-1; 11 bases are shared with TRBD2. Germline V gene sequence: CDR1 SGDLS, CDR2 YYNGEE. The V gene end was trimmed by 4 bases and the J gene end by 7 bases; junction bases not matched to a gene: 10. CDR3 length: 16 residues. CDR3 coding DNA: TGTGCCAGCAGCCCCTTAGCGGGAGGGCCGGGTAATGAGCAGTTCTTC. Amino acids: CASSPLAGGPGNEQFF.

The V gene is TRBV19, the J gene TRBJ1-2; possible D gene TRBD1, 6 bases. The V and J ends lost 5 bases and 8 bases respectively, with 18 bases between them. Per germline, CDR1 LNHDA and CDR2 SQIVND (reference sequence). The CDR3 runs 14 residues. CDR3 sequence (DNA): TGTGCCAGTAGTTACACCGGGACACAAAGCGGCTACACCTTC. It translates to CASSYTGTQSGYTF.

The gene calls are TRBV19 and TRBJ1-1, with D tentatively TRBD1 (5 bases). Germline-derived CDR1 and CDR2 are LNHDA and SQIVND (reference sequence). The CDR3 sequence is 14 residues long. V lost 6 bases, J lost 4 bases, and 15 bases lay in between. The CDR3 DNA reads TGTGCCAGTAGGCCACCTTGGGGGACCACTGAAGCTTTCTTT. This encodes CASRPPWGTTEAFF.

The CDR3 reads CASSSGVGSYNEQFF. In DNA, the CDR3 is TGTGCCAGCAGTAGCGGGGTGGGCTCCTACAATGAGCAGTTCTTC. The chain has TRBV27 and TRBJ2-1; 7 bases map to TRBD2. The CDR3 has 15 amino acids. V trimming: 5 bases; J trimming: 0 bases; junction bases outside the gene matches: 4. The germline gives CDR1 MNHEY, CDR2 SMNVEV (reference sequence).

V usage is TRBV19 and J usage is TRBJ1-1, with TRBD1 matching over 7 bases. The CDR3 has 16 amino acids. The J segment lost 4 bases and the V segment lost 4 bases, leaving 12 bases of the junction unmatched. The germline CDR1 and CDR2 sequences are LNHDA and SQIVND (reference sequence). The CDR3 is CASSTRPGQLTTEAFF. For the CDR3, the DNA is TGTGCCAGTAGTACACGACCGGGACAGCTGACCACTGAAGCTTTCTTT.

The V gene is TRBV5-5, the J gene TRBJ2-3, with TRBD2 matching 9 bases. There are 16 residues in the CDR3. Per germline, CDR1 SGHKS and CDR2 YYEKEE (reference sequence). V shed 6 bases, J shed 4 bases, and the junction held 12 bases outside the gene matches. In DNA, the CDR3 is TGTGCCAGCACTCTAGCGGGACCTCCAAGGGCAGATACGCAGTATTTT. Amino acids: CASTLAGPPRADTQYF.

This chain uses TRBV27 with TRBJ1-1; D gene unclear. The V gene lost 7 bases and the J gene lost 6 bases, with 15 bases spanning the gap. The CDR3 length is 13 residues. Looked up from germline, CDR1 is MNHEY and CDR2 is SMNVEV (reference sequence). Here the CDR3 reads CASTPGRGAEAFF. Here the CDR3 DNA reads TGTGCCAGCACTCCGGGCCGGGGAGCTGAAGCTTTCTTT.

The CDR3 loop reads CASSLDSGLAGGPYNEQFF. For the CDR3, the DNA is TGTGCCAGCAGCTTAGATAGCGGACTAGCGGGAGGGCCGTATAATGAGCAGTTCTTC. The chain carries TRBV7-2 and TRBJ2-1; 15 bases match TRBD2. The V gene's germline CDR1 is SGHTA and CDR2 FQGNSA. The CDR3 has 19 amino acids. J lost 7 bases, V lost 1 base, and 11 bases had no gene match.

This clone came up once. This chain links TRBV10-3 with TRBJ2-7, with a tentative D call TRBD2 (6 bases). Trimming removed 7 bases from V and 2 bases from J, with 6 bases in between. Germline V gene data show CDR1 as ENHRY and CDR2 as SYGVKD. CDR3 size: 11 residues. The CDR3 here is CAIKRAYEQYF. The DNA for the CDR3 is TGTGCCATCAAGCGGGCCTACGAGCAGTACTTC.

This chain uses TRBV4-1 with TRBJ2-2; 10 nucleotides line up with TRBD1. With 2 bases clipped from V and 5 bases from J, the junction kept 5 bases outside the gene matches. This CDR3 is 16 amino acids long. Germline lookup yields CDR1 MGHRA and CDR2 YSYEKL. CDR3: CASSQHRDRGTGELFF. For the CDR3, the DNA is TGCGCCAGCAGCCAACACCGGGACAGGGGTACCGGGGAGCTGTTTTTT.

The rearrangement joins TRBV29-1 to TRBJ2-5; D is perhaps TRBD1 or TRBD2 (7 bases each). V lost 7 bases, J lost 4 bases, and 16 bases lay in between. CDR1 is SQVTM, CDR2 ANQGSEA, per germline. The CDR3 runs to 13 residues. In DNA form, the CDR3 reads TGCAGCGCCCAGGGGGTAGCGGGAGAGACCCAGTACTTC. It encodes CSAQGVAGETQYF.

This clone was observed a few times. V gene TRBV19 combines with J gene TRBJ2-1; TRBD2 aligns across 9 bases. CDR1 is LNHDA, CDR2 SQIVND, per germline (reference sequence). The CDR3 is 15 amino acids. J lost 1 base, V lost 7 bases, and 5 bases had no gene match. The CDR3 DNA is TGTGCCAGTAACCTAGCGGGGTCATCCTACAATGAGCAGTTCTTC. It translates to CASNLAGSSYNEQFF.

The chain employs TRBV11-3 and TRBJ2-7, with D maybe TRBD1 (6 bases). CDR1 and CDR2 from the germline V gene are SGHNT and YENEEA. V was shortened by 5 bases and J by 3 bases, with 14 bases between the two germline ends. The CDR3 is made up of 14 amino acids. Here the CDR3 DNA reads TGTGCCAGCAGCGTATACAGGGCGCACTACGAGCAGTACTTC. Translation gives CASSVYRAHYEQYF.

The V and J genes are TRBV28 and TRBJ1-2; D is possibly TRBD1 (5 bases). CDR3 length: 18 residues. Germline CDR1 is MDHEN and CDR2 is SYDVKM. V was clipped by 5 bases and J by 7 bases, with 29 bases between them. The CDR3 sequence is CASSPALGLTNPRAGYTF. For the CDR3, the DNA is TGTGCCAGCAGTCCAGCCTTGGGACTTACTAACCCCAGGGCTGGCTACACCTTC.

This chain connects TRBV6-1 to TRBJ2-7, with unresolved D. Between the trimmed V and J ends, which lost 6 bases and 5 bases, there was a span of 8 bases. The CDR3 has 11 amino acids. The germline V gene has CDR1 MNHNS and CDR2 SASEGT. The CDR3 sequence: CASRVTNEQYF. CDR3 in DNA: TGTGCCAGCAGGGTGACAAACGAGCAGTACTTC.

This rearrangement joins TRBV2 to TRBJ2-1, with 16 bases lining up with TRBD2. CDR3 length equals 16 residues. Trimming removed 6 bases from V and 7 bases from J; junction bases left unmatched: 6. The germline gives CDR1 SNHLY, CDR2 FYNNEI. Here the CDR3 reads CASSGTSGRAGNEQFF. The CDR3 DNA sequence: TGTGCCAGCAGCGGGACTAGCGGGAGGGCTGGGAATGAGCAGTTCTTC.

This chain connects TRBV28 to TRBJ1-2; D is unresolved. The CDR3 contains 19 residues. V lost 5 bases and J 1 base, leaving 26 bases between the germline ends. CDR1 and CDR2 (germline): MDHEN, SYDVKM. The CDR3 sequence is CASSLQTGSIQPFNYGYTF. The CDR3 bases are TGTGCCAGCAGTCTACAGACCGGGTCCATTCAACCGTTTAACTATGGCTACACCTTC.

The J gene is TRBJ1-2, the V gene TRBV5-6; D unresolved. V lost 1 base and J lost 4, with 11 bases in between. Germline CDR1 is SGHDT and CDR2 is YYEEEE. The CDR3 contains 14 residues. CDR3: CASSLRVGSYGYTF. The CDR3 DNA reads TGTGCCAGCAGCTTGCGGGTTGGCTCCTATGGCTACACCTTC.

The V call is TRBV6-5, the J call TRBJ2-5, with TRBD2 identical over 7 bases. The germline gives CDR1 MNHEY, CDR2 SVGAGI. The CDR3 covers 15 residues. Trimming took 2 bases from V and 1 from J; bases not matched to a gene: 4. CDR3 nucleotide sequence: TGTGCCAGCAGTTACAGTAGCGGGTCCCAAGAGACCCAGTACTTC. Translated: CASSYSSGSQETQYF.

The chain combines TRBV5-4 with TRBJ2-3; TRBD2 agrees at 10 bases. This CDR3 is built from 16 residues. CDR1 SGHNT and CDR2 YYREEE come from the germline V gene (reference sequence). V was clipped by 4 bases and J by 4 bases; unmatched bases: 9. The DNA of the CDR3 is TGTGCCAGCAGCGGGGACGAGCGGGAGGGTCCAGATACGCAGTATTTT. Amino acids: CASSGDEREGPDTQYF.

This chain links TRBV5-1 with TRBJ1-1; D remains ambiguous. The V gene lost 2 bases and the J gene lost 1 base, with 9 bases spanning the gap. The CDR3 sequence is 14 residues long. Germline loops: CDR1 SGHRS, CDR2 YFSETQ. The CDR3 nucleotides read TGCGCCAGCAGCTTTGGCGGGAAGAACACTGAAGCTTTCTTT. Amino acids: CASSFGGKNTEAFF.

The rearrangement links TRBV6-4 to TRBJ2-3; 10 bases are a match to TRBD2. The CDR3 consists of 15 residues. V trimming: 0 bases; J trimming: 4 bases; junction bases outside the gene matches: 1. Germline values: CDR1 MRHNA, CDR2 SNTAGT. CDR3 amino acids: CASSDSAGGADTQYF. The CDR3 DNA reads TGTGCCAGCAGTGACTCAGCGGGAGGGGCAGATACGCAGTATTTT.

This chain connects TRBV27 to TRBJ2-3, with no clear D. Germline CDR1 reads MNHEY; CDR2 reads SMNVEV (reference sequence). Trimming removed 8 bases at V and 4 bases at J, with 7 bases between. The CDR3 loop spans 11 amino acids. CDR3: CASGEADTQYF. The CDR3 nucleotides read TGTGCCAGCGGAGAGGCAGATACGCAGTATTTT.

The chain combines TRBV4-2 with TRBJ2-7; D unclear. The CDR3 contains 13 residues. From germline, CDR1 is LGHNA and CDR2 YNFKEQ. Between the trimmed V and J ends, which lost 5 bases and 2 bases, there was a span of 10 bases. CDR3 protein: CASSFGPTYEQYF. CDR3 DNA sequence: TGTGCCAGCAGCTTCGGGCCCACCTACGAGCAGTACTTC.

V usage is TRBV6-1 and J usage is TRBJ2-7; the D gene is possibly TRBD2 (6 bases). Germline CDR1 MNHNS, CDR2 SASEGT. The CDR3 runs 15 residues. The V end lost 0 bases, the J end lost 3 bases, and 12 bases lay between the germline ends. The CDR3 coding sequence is TGTGCCAGCAGTGAAGCGCGGGGATCCAGCTACGAGCAGTACTTC. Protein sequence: CASSEARGSSYEQYF.

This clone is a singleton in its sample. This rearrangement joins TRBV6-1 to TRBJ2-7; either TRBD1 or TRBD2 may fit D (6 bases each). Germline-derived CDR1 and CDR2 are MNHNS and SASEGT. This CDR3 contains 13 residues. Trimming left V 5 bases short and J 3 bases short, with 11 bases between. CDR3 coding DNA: TGTGCCAGCAGTCCAAGGGGGGACTACGAGCAGTACTTC. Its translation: CASSPRGDYEQYF.

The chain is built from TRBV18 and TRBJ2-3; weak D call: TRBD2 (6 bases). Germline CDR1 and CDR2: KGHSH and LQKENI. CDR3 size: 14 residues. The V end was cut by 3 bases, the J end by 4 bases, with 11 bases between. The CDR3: CASSPGLVADTQYF. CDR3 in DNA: TGTGCCAGCTCACCGGGACTGGTCGCAGATACGCAGTATTTT.